Ten or more counts support the clone carrying this T cell receptor beta chain. Its antigen is undetermined. This CDR3 spans 14 amino acids. V lost 4 bases and J lost 2, with 12 bases in between. CDR1 and CDR2 from the germline V gene are DFQATT and SNEGSKA (reference sequence). The data were obtained in a study of CD8 T cells in ankylosing spondylitis. Points from the study as a whole: Peripheral blood samples showed relatively rare disease-linked clones, and these clones were CD8+. Disease-linked clones were reportedly significantly enriched in matched ankylosing spondylitis synovial fluid. For ankylosing spondylitis blood, a TCR beta motif of 7 to 9 highly homologous variants appeared characteristic.

Quantitative molecular-barcoded 5'-RACE generated the TCR beta libraries. TCRdb analysed the 5' RACE reads with MiXCR anew, one entry per CDR3 protein. The profile shows just over 150,000 distinct CDR3 sequences, around 19% of them singletons. Sequenced input: blood, either unsorted or a sorted T cell fraction (not recorded which). V is TRBV20-1 and J is TRBJ2-1; maybe TRBD2 (6 bases). This TCR came from a male donor with ankylosing spondylitis or in good health (not recorded which). The CDR3 region has the DNA TGCAGTGCTACCCTGGGCGGGGCCTACAATGAGCAGTTCTTC. It specifies CSATLGGAYNEQFF.